This paragraph reports one T cell receptor beta chain. V lost 5 bases and J 2 bases, leaving 25 bases between the germline ends. CDR3 size: 20 residues. Looked up from germline, CDR1 is KGHSH and CDR2 is LQKENI. This record comes from a study of blood T cell repertoires in COVID-19. Across the whole study: T cells, B-cell-depleted T cells, or PBMCs supplied cDNA or gDNA.

The authors' processing: Amplification of reference gene primers was used by the study to estimate nucleated cell counts. The repertoire was sequenced with immunoSEQ multiplex PCR; TCRdb's copy has only in-frame clones and lacks some. That table furnishes V, J and clone size, whereas the DNA furnished D and trimming. The repertoire holds around 58,000 clones, with over 75% as singletons. The sequenced material came from peripheral blood. The chain joins TRBV18 to TRBJ2-6, with D perhaps matching TRBD1 (5 bases). The clonotype comes from a human donor in a cohort sampled during active COVID-19. For the CDR3, the DNA is TGTGCCAGCTCAAGGGGTAGTTGGGTCACGGCACTCGCTGGGGCCAACGTCCTGACTTTC. Translating it yields CASSRGSWVTALAGANVLTF.